The 3 T cell receptor beta chains listed next were all sequenced from one sample in a study of control samples from healthy donors and cancer patients. Here immunoSEQ multiplex PCR was the method, and the copy in TCRdb shows in-frame clones only, minus some. The sample contains about 92,000 clones, roughly 86% of which appear only once. Sequencing was carried out using blood. The receptors shown here come from an older woman in good health.

The rearrangement uses TRBV19 and TRBJ2-5; 9 bases line up with TRBD2. Germline V gene lookup returns CDR1 LNHDA and CDR2 SQIVND (reference sequence). The CDR3 covers 17 residues. V lost 1 base and J lost 4; bases outside the gene matches: 10. The CDR3 DNA is TGTGCCAGTAGTATAGGAACGGCTAGGGGACTAGCAGAGACCCAGTACTTC. Its protein product is CASSIGTARGLAETQYF.

The V call is TRBV27, the J call TRBJ1-4; maybe TRBD1 (6 bases). The germline V gene has CDR1 MNHEY and CDR2 SMNVEV (reference sequence). The CDR3 loop spans 15 amino acids. The V gene lost 8 bases and the J gene lost 1 base, with 14 bases spanning the gap. The CDR3 protein is CASGLTGKTNEKLFF. In nucleotides, the CDR3 is TGTGCCAGCGGGTTAACAGGGAAAACTAATGAAAAACTGTTTTTT.

In regard to this clone: Other DNA sequences within the sample encode an identical CDR3. The chain has TRBV7-2 and TRBJ2-3; 9 bases are shared with TRBD2. The CDR3 is 15 residues long. CDR1 SGHTA and CDR2 FQGNSA come from the germline V gene. The trim removed 5 bases at V and 1 base at J, leaving 4 bases unmatched. CDR3: CASSPWTSGTDTQYF. DNA for the CDR3: TGTGCCAGCAGCCCTTGGACTAGCGGCACAGATACGCAGTATTTT.